The rows below give T cell receptor beta chains drawn from one sample of a study of cytotoxic CD8 clonotypes in ibrutinib-treated CLL. Method: immunoSEQ multiplex PCR; TCRdb's copy keeps in-frame clones and lacks some. The table includes nearly 300,000 clones, roughly four fifths detected once. The source was PBMCs, collected at disease progression, from a patient treated with ibrutinib. These receptors were obtained from a human donor with chronic lymphocytic leukemia. The CDR3 runs from the conserved cysteine through the conserved F or W. Each record gives: CDR3 DNA, CDR3 protein, V gene, J gene, D gene, clone size. A D gene is named only where the DNA matches it firmly. Clone size is given for some rows only: seen once, a few or many times, or a class if the clone is expanded.

TGCGCCAGCAGTGAGGCGACTGGGGGTTCCTACAATGAGCAGTTCTTC	CASSEATGGSYNEQFF	TRBV10-1	TRBJ2-1	.	.
TGTGCCAGCAGCCCCAGACCCGGGGGTGAGCAGTTCTTC	CASSPRPGGEQFF	TRBV7-3	TRBJ2-1	.	.
TGTGCCAGCAGCCCGACCGGGACCACCTACAATGAGCAGTTCTTC	CASSPTGTTYNEQFF	TRBV11-2	TRBJ2-1	.	.
TGCAGCGTTCTCAGGGGCACAAGCCAAGGAAAACTGTTTTTT	CSVLRGTSQGKLFF	TRBV29-1	TRBJ1-4	.	.
TGCGCCAGCAGCCGAAAACCCGGGAATTACGAGCAGTACTTC	CASSRKPGNYEQYF	TRBV5-1	TRBJ2-7	.	.
TGCAGCGTTGGGTCTCTCGGGGGCACTGGCTACACCTTC	CSVGSLGGTGYTF	TRBV29-1	TRBJ1-2	.	.
TGTGCCAGCAGCTCTTACTCAGGGGCGGGCACAGATACGCAGTATTTT	CASSSYSGAGTDTQYF	TRBV7-6	TRBJ2-3	.	.
TGTGCCAGCAGCTTAGCGCTAGGACCCCTGAAGAGGAACTACGAGCAGTACTTC	CASSLALGPLKRNYEQYF	TRBV7-2	TRBJ2-7	.	.
TGTGCCAGCAGTCAGGGGGCTCTTAACTATGGCTACACCTTC	CASSQGALNYGYTF	TRBV6-5	TRBJ1-2	TRBD1	.
TGCGCCAGCACGCTCCCCATCCCGTTTCTAGCGGGAGCGGGCACCGGGGAGCTGTTTTTT	CASTLPIPFLAGAGTGELFF	TRBV10-2	TRBJ2-2	TRBD2	.
TGTGCCAGCAGCCCCCGCGGGGCGAACACTGAAGCTTTCTTT	CASSPRGANTEAFF	TRBV7-6	TRBJ1-1	.	.
TGTGCCAGCAGTGACTCCCACGGTAGGCCCCAGCATTTT	CASSDSHGRPQHF	TRBV6-4	TRBJ1-5	.	.
TGTGCCAGCAGCTTAGGTTCAGGGAGGGGAGAAAAACTGTTTTTT	CASSLGSGRGEKLFF	TRBV11-2	TRBJ1-4	.	.
TGTGCCAGCGGCGTAGCACTAGCGGGATGGGATGAGCAGTTCTTC	CASGVALAGWDEQFF	TRBV9	TRBJ2-1	TRBD2	.
TGTGCCAGCAGTGAAGTGGGGGGTTTAGGGTCACCCCTCCACTTT	CASSEVGGLGSPLHF	TRBV6-1	TRBJ1-6	.	.
TGCGCCAGCAGCCAACTCTCTGCGGGGGGGAACTACAATGAGCAGTTCTTC	CASSQLSAGGNYNEQFF	TRBV4-1	TRBJ2-1	TRBD2	.
TGCAGTGGTTGGGGGGTACAAGAGACCCAGTACTTC	CSGWGVQETQYF	TRBV29-1	TRBJ2-5	.	.
TGTGCCAGCAGGGGGCGAGAGCAGTACTTC	CASRGREQYF	TRBV6-6	TRBJ2-7	.	.
TGCGCCAGCAGCCAAGATGGGGCAGGGTCATGGCAGCCCCAGCATTTT	CASSQDGAGSWQPQHF	TRBV4-1	TRBJ1-5	.	.
TGTGCCAGCAGTGAATACTCCGGGACTAGCGGGAGGCCCTACAATGAGCAGTTCTTC	CASSEYSGTSGRPYNEQFF	TRBV2	TRBJ2-1	TRBD2	.
TGTGCCAGCAGTGAAGCGCTTAGGGGCTCCGGGGAGCTGTTTTTT	CASSEALRGSGELFF	TRBV2	TRBJ2-2	.	.
TGCGCCAGCAGCTTGGCTGTGGAGGGGGATACGCAGTATTTT	CASSLAVEGDTQYF	TRBV5-1	TRBJ2-3	.	.
TGTGCCAGCAGCTCCCGGACTGTTGGCTACACCTTC	CASSSRTVGYTF	TRBV7-2	TRBJ1-2	.	.
TGTGCCAGCAGCTTACAGGTTAATGAAAAACTGTTTTTT	CASSLQVNEKLFF	TRBV7-9	TRBJ1-4	.	.
TGTGCCAGCTCACGAGCGGGAGGGCTATACAATGAGCAGTTCTTC	CASSRAGGLYNEQFF	TRBV18	TRBJ2-1	TRBD2	.
TGTGCCAGCAGCCCTACAGGGGACGCCAATCAGCCCCAGCATTTT	CASSPTGDANQPQHF	TRBV7-9	TRBJ1-5	TRBD1	.
TGTGCCAGCTCACAAGGACAGGGTTACGGCTACGAGCAGTACTTC	CASSQGQGYGYEQYF	TRBV18	TRBJ2-7	TRBD1	.
TGTGCCAGCAGCTTAGGGGCCCGGGCAGATACGCAGTATTTT	CASSLGARADTQYF	TRBV7-8	TRBJ2-3	.	.
TGCGCCAGCAGCTTGAGACTAGCCGACAATGAGCAGTTCTTC	CASSLRLADNEQFF	TRBV5-1	TRBJ2-1	TRBD2	once
TGTGCCAGCATCAACCCAGGGTCTCAGCCCCAGCATTTT	CASINPGSQPQHF	TRBV6-6	TRBJ1-5	.	.
TGTGCCAGCAGTTTACGGCAGGGGATAGGTGGCTACACCTTC	CASSLRQGIGGYTF	TRBV27	TRBJ1-2	.	.
TGTGCCAGCAGCTTATTGATGATGACAGGCTACACCTTC	CASSLLMMTGYTF	TRBV7-9	TRBJ1-2	.	.
TGTGCCAGCAGCCCGTACCCCGGACAGGCATCCTACGAGCAGTACTTC	CASSPYPGQASYEQYF	TRBV7-2	TRBJ2-7	TRBD1	few
TGTGCCAGCAGCGAGACCCAGCAAGAGACCCAGTACTTC	CASSETQQETQYF	TRBV9	TRBJ2-5	.	.
TGTGCCAGCAGCCAAGTCGGGACAGGGGATTCCTACGAGCAGTACTTC	CASSQVGTGDSYEQYF	TRBV14	TRBJ2-7	TRBD1	.
TGTGCCAGCAGGGGACAGAGCTACTTTGAAAAACTGTTTTTT	CASRGQSYFEKLFF	TRBV27	TRBJ1-4	TRBD1	.
TGTGCCAGCAGCCCTGGGACAGGGGGCTTAGGTCAGCCCCAGCATTTT	CASSPGTGGLGQPQHF	TRBV9	TRBJ1-5	TRBD1	.
TGCGCCAGCAGTCAAGGGACAGGGGGCCAAGAGGCCAACGTCCTGACTTTC	CASSQGTGGQEANVLTF	TRBV23-1	TRBJ2-6	TRBD1	few
TGCAGCGTTGATCCCGCCCCAACAGATACGCAGTATTTT	CSVDPAPTDTQYF	TRBV29-1	TRBJ2-3	.	.
TGCGCCAGCAGCACCTCGGGGACAGGGGTGAAGGCTGAAGCTTTCTTT	CASSTSGTGVKAEAFF	TRBV5-1	TRBJ1-1	TRBD1	.
TGCGCCAGCAGCTATTCCGGGACAGGGGCAGATACGCAGTATTTT	CASSYSGTGADTQYF	TRBV5-1	TRBJ2-3	TRBD1	.
TGTGCCAGCTCACCAAGAACTCGAAACACCGGGGAGCTGTTTTTT	CASSPRTRNTGELFF	TRBV18	TRBJ2-2	.	.
TGTGCCAGCGACAACAGGGGTGGGACCGGGGAGCTGTTTTTT	CASDNRGGTGELFF	TRBV13	TRBJ2-2	TRBD1	.
TGTGCCAGCAGCGATACAACCGGGACGAAAAGCGGCTATGGCTACACCTTC	CASSDTTGTKSGYGYTF	TRBV9	TRBJ1-2	.	few
TGTGCCAGCAGGTCGTCGGGGTTTCAGTACTTC	CASRSSGFQYF	TRBV19	TRBJ2-4	.	.
TGTGCCAGCAGTCATCGCTACGGGGGGCTGGACTACGAGCAGTACTTC	CASSHRYGGLDYEQYF	TRBV7-9	TRBJ2-7	.	.
TGTGCCAGCAGTTCTACGGGTGTGAATGAGCAGTTCTTC	CASSSTGVNEQFF	TRBV27	TRBJ2-1	.	.
TGCAGCGTTCGAGGGCTCCCCGGAACTAATGAAAAACTGTTTTTT	CSVRGLPGTNEKLFF	TRBV29-1	TRBJ1-4	.	few
TGCGCCAGCAGCTTAGGCTCCTCTGGAAACACCATATATTTT	CASSLGSSGNTIYF	TRBV5-1	TRBJ1-3	.	few
TGTGCCAGCAGCCTCTCAGAAGAGACCCAGTACTTC	CASSLSEETQYF	TRBV9	TRBJ2-5	.	.
TGCGCCAGCGGAACGACTAGCAGTGAGCAGTTCTTC	CASGTTSSEQFF	TRBV5-1	TRBJ2-1	TRBD2	few
TGTGCCAGCAGTACACGACAGGGCTTAGAGACCCAGTACTTC	CASSTRQGLETQYF	TRBV28	TRBJ2-5	TRBD1	.
TGTGCCAGCAGCGCTGTCCCCGGCCAGGTGGGCACAGATACGCAGTATTTT	CASSAVPGQVGTDTQYF	TRBV7-8	TRBJ2-3	.	.
TGTGCCAGCATCCCGGTCGGCGAAATCGAGCAGTACTTC	CASIPVGEIEQYF	TRBV2	TRBJ2-7	.	few
TGCAGCGTTGGGCAGGGGACCTCCTACAATGAGCAGTTCTTC	CSVGQGTSYNEQFF	TRBV29-1	TRBJ2-1	.	.